The 7 T cell receptor beta chains presented below share a single source sample, sequenced in a study of T cell repertoires in cytomegalovirus infection. Using its own MiXCR run on the reads, TCRdb lists one record per CDR3 protein. Altogether roughly 920,000 distinct CDR3 sequences are present, less than 40% being singletons, with the ten largest covering over 12%. What these receptors recognize is not known. The sample in question was cultured CD8+ T cells from PBMCs, obtained from culture after CMV antigen stimulation. The origin of the receptors is a human donor in good health (CMV status not recorded). Some clones in this sample may be carry-over from other donors' samples.

This clonotype was counted a few times. The gene calls are TRBV6-1 and TRBJ1-5; no clear D gene. Trimming stripped 3 bases from V and 0 bases from J, with 9 bases between. Germline V lookup: CDR1 MNHNS, CDR2 SASEGT. The CDR3 covers 15 residues. CDR3 residues: CASSDAADSNQPQHF. The DNA of the CDR3 is TGTGCCAGCAGTGACGCAGCTGATAGCAATCAGCCCCAGCATTTT.

Regarding this clonotype: A single base separates this from a much larger clone, so it may be a read error. V gene TRBV7-4 combines with J gene TRBJ2-3; D unresolved. Trimming shortened V by 5 bases and J by 1 base, and 10 bases separated the two germline ends. The CDR3 is 14 amino acids. Per germline, CDR1 SGHVT and CDR2 SQSDAQ. This CDR3 reads CASSTQKGTDTQYF. The DNA for the CDR3 is TGTGCCAGCAGCACCCAAAAGGGCACAGATACGCAGTATTTT.

The sample holds many counts of this clonotype. J is TRBJ2-3 and V is TRBV7-9, with D unclear. CDR3 size: 13 residues. Per germline, CDR1 SEHNR and CDR2 FQNEAQ (reference sequence). With 6 bases removed from V and 9 bases from J, the gap between germline ends came to 16 bases. CDR3 loop: CASRSDRVGTQYF. CDR3 nucleotide sequence: TGTGCCAGCAGATCAGACCGGGTAGGAACGCAGTATTTT.

This clonotype was counted between two and nine times. The rearrangement joins TRBV5-1 to TRBJ2-5, with D perhaps matching TRBD1 (6 bases). There are 18 residues in the CDR3. Germline V gene lookup returns CDR1 SGHRS and CDR2 YFSETQ. The V end was cut by 0 bases, the J end by 3 bases, with 21 bases between. Here the CDR3 DNA reads TGCGCCAGCAGCTTGGATTTCCTACAGGGCGTGGGAGAAGAGACCCAGTACTTC. This translates into CASSLDFLQGVGEETQYF.

This chain joins TRBV7-1 and TRBJ1-2; D not certain. TRBV7-1 is given ORF status, its function remaining uncertain. V lost 6 bases and J lost 9, with 20 bases in between. The CDR3 is 14 amino acids. The CDR3, as DNA: TGTGCCAGCAGACCCGGGCCCCGGTTTATTCGCTACACCTTC. Amino acids: CASRPGPRFIRYTF.

The gene calls are TRBV6-1 and TRBJ2-7, with TRBD1 identical over 8 bases. The CDR3 loop spans 17 amino acids. Looked up from germline, CDR1 is MNHNS and CDR2 is SASEGT. The V segment lost 4 bases and the J segment 5 bases; nucleotides outside the gene matches: 16. The DNA of the CDR3 is TGTGCCAGCAGTGGAGTGGACAAGGACAGGGAGCCCGACGAGCAGTACTTC. It yields the protein CASSGVDKDREPDEQYF.

V usage is TRBV4-2 and J usage is TRBJ2-7; TRBD1 agrees at 9 bases. The V gene end was trimmed by 0 bases and the J gene end by 2 bases; junction bases not matched to a gene: 5. The CDR3 length is 16 residues. Germline V lookup: CDR1 LGHNA, CDR2 YNFKEQ. The CDR3 DNA reads as TGTGCCAGCAGCCAAGATCCTGGGACAGGGACCTACGAGCAGTACTTC. This codes for CASSQDPGTGTYEQYF.